Below, 8 T cell receptor beta chains from the same sample are listed, as sequenced in a study of early T cells in non-severe SARS-CoV-2 infection. TCRdb re-called the 5' RACE reads with MiXCR, one entry per CDR3 protein. The table has about 45,000 distinct CDR3 sequences, around 10% seen once. Sequencing used whole blood. Receptors originate from an adult who was a healthcare worker with PCR-confirmed SARS-CoV-2 infection or an uninfected control (not recorded which).

This clonotype has at least ten counts. The genes are TRBV7-9 and TRBJ1-5; a possible D gene is TRBD1 (6 bases). Germline-derived CDR1 and CDR2 are SEHNR and FQNEAQ (reference sequence). This CDR3 spans 17 amino acids. The ends were cut back, 4 bases at V and 2 bases at J, with 18 bases in the middle. CDR3 DNA sequence: TGTGCCAGCAGCTCCAGCCAACAGGGAGGGGGCAATCAGCCCCAGCATTTT. This encodes CASSSSQQGGGNQPQHF.

This clonotype was detected only a few times. The chain links TRBV7-2 to TRBJ1-5; D ambiguous. Germline assignment: CDR1 SGHTA and CDR2 FQGNSA. This CDR3 has 12 residues. V was shortened by 4 bases and J by 6 bases, with 7 bases between the two germline ends. Written as DNA, the CDR3 is TGTGCCAGCAGCTCCCCTAGTCAGCCCCAGCATTTT. Translation gives CASSSPSQPQHF.

This clonotype was picked up a small number of times. The chain is built from TRBV19 and TRBJ2-1; 9 bases align to TRBD2. J was trimmed by 7 bases and V by 7 bases; bases with no gene match: 14. The CDR3 is 16 residues long. CDR1 LNHDA and CDR2 SQIVND come from the germline V gene (reference sequence). The CDR3 region is CASTLNSGSLRNEQFF. CDR3 nucleotides: TGTGCCAGTACCCTCAATAGCGGGAGCCTGAGGAATGAGCAGTTCTTC.

This clonotype was detected many times. The chain combines TRBV28 with TRBJ2-7; TRBD1 is a possible D gene (6 bases). Germline V gene lookup returns CDR1 MDHEN and CDR2 SYDVKM. V lost 5 bases, J lost 0 bases, and 14 bases lay in between. The CDR3 totals 15 residues. CDR3: CASSGPRGPSYEQYF. For the CDR3, the DNA is TGTGCCAGCAGTGGCCCCAGGGGACCCTCCTACGAGCAGTACTTC.

There are a few counts of this clonotype. The chain combines TRBV29-1 with TRBJ2-5, with D possibly matching TRBD1 (6 bases). Trimming pared 5 bases from V and 5 bases from J, leaving 15 bases between. The CDR3 consists of 13 residues. Germline V lookup: CDR1 SQVTM, CDR2 ANQGSEA. The CDR3 DNA reads TGCAGCGTTAGGGGACAACTCCGGGAGACCCAGTACTTC. Its translation is CSVRGQLRETQYF.

This clonotype occurred a few times. The chain recombines TRBV2 with TRBJ2-1; 9 nucleotides match TRBD2. The V gene's germline CDR1 is SNHLY and CDR2 FYNNEI. V lost 7 bases to trimming and J lost 5 bases; unmatched junction nucleotides: 6. This CDR3 is 14 amino acids long. In DNA form, the CDR3 reads TGTGCCAGCACTAGAATAGCGGGAGACAATGAGCAGTTCTTC. Residues: CASTRIAGDNEQFF.

This clonotype was detected many times. V and J are TRBV5-1 and TRBJ1-1; D ambiguous. The germline V gene has CDR1 SGHRS and CDR2 YFSETQ. The CDR3 is 13 residues long. V shed 6 bases and J shed 4 bases, with 13 bases lying between them. CDR3 sequence: CASNEGSGTEAFF. The CDR3 DNA sequence: TGCGCCAGCAACGAGGGTTCTGGCACTGAAGCTTTCTTT.

This clonotype was detected ten times or more. V gene TRBV20-1 combines with J gene TRBJ2-1, with 7 bases aligning to TRBD2. V was clipped by 3 bases and J by 0 bases; unmatched bases: 11. The CDR3 is made up of 17 amino acids. Germline loops: CDR1 DFQATT, CDR2 SNEGSKA (reference sequence). The CDR3, as DNA: TGCAGTGCTAGCACCGCCGCTAGCGGCCTCTCCTACAATGAGCAGTTCTTC. Residues: CSASTAASGLSYNEQFF.